This T cell receptor (beta chain) emerged from a study of beta chain features in type 1 diabetes. Expressed TCRB transcripts were sequenced because the isolated RNA had all been reverse transcribed beforehand. The data were produced by immunoSEQ multiplex PCR, yet TCRdb's version contains in-frame clones alone and is incomplete. The sample contains over 100,000 clones, around 40% of which appear only once. The CDR3 has 14 residues. CDR1 and CDR2 from the germline V gene are ENHRY and SYGVKD. Losses at the gene ends were 4 bases for V and 6 bases for J; bases not matched to a gene: 8. This clone was detected a few times.

The clonotype comes from a woman under 30 in good health. The sample consisted of stem cell memory CD4+ T cells from blood. The chain recombines TRBV10-3 with TRBJ2-7, with TRBD2 matching over 8 bases. CDR3 residues: CAISVGSGTSEQYF. CDR3 bases: TGTGCCATCAGTGTGGGTAGCGGGACTAGCGAGCAGTACTTC.